This TCR beta chain was recorded in a study of CXCR3-negative and CXCR3-positive naive CD8 T cells (dated by TCRdb to between 2018 and 2020). Concerning the study at large: In total, about 150 million TRB reads were obtained, or roughly 1.5 +/- 0.3 million reads per library. Data from 11 donors, pooled across two independent experiments, went into the diversity and physicochemical repertoire analyses. For the TRBV-TRBJ cluster analysis, the naive subsets came from 5 donors, while the memory cells came from 3 donors. Overall results and qualifications from the work: Because surface CD5, which is linked to self-reactivity in mice, was comparable between the naive subsets, TCR interaction strength was also inferred from TRB CDR3 physicochemical properties. Comparably high repertoire diversity was found in both naive subsets, whereas much lower repertoire diversity was found in memory CD8+ T cells. CXCR3 expression partially decreased after cryopreservation, so most assays used freshly isolated PBMCs. TRBV-TRBJ usage was similar between naive CXCR3-negative and CXCR3-positive cells from the same donor, while memory cells showed distinct patterns. TRB CDR3s from CXCR3-positive naive cells showed higher hydrophobicity (lower Kidera factor 4), lower energy, and higher strength and volume indices than CXCR3-negative naive cells.

Reads for this sample came from a NextSeq 550. The Human TCR Profiling Kit (MiLaboratory) was used to make UMI-labeled 5' RACE TRB cDNA libraries. The full amount of extracted RNA was used for cDNA synthesis, and the full amount of resulting cDNA was used for PCR amplification. Libraries were prepared in parallel using an identical number of PCR cycles. Per the original workflow: About 57,000 +/- 9,900 unique UMI-labeled TRB cDNA molecules per library were extracted with MIGEC and MiXCR, with at least two reads per UMI required. On average, each library contained approximately 40,000 +/- 10,000 functional in-frame TRB CDR3 nucleotide clonotypes without stop codons. After downsampling to 5000 UMI-labeled TRB molecules per sample, diversity metrics such as normalized Shannon-Wiener and Chao1 were calculated in VDJtools. VDJtools was used to calculate clonotype-size-weighted physicochemical properties of the central five CDR3 residues, namely interaction energy, strength, volume and Kidera factor 4. Following reprocessing of the reads by TCRdb, the data hold one row per CDR3 protein sequence and no DNA is available. The V and J calls were not made by the authors but by TCRdb's processing. This sample's table carries tens of thousands of distinct CDR3 sequences. The top ten hold 0.55% to 0.7% of the sample.

Each CD8+ T cell subset was flow-sorted in triplicate, and 300,000 cells per subset were placed directly into RLT lysis buffer. To keep memory contaminants out, a stringent definition of naive CD8+ T cells was applied: CD45RO-CCR7+CD27+CD95-. Using standard density gradient centrifugation, peripheral blood mononuclear cells were isolated from buffy coats. Naive CXCR3-negative and CXCR3-positive CD8+ T cells were flow-sorted on a FACSAria III. Total RNA was extracted from sorted cells with an RNeasy Mini Kit. On this clonotype: Its antigen specificity is not known.

Reading from cysteine to phenylalanine, the CDR3 counts 13 amino acids. DNA for this receptor is not on file. Per the germline V gene, MGHDK is the CDR1 and SYGVNS is the CDR2. The sample taken for sequencing was naive CXCR3+ CD8+ T cells from blood. Interpreted using the paper, the cell subset or site label stands for: CD45RO-CCR7+CD27+CD95- naive CD8+ T cells expressing CXCR3 (TNR3+). The clonotype comes from a human donor in good health. Some clones in this sample may be carry-over from other donors' samples. The V gene is TRBV25-1 and the J gene is TRBJ1-1; TCRdb's D call of TRBD1 is untestable without DNA. The CDR3 reads CASSEAGATEAFF.